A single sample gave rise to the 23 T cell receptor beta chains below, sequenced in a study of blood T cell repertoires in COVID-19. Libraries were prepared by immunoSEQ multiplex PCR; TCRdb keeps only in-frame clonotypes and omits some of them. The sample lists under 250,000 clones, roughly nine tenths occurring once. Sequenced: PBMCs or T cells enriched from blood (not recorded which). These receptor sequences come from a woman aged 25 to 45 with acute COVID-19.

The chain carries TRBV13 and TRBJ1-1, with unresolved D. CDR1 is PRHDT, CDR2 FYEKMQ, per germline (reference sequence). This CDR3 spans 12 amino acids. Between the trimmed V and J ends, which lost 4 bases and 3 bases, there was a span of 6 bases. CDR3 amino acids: CASSSLDTEAFF. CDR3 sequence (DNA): TGTGCCAGCAGCTCACTGGACACTGAAGCTTTCTTT.

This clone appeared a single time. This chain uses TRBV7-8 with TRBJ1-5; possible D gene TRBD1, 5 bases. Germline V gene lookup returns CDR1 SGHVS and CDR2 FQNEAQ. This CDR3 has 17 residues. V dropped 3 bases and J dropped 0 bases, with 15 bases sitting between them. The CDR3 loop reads CASSLGGRGYSNQPQHF. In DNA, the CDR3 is TGTGCCAGCAGCTTGGGGGGAAGGGGATATAGCAATCAGCCCCAGCATTTT.

CDR3 DNA: TGTGCCACCAGCAGAGAAGGGGGCCAAGAGACCCAGTACTTC. Its translation is CATSREGGQETQYF. The chain is built from TRBV15 and TRBJ2-5; the D gene is possibly TRBD1 (6 bases). The germline V gene encodes CDR1 LNHNV and CDR2 YYDKDF (reference sequence). The CDR3 runs to 14 residues. The V end lost 0 bases, the J end lost 1 base, and 6 bases lay between the germline ends. Based on the CDR3 plus reference TRBV15 and TRBJ2-5, the full variable domain is DAMVIQNPRYQVTQFGKPVTLSCSQTLNHNVMYWYQQKSSQAPKLLFHYYDKDFNNEADTPDNFQSRRPNTSFCFLDIRSPGLGDTAMYLCATSREGGQETQYFGPGTRLLVL.

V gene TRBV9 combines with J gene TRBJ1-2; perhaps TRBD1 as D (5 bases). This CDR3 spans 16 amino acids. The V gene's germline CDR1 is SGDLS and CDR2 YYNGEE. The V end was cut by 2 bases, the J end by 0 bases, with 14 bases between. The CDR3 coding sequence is TGTGCCAGCAGCGTGACTGTTGCGACAGCTAACTATGGCTACACCTTC. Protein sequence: CASSVTVATANYGYTF. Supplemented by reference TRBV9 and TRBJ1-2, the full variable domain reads DSGVTQTPKHLITATGQRVTLRCSPRSGDLSVYWYQQSLDQGLQFLIQYYNGEERAKGNILERFSAQQFPDLHSELNLSSLELGDSALYFCASSVTVATANYGYTFGSGTRLTVV.

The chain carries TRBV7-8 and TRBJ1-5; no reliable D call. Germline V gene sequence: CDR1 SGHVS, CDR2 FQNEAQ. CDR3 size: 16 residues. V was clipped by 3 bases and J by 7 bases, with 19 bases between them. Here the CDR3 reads CASSLAPRGSRQPQHF. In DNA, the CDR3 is TGTGCCAGCAGCTTGGCCCCTCGGGGATCCAGGCAGCCCCAGCATTTT. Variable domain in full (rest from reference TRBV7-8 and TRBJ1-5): GAGVSQSPRYKVAKRGQDVALRCDPISGHVSLFWYQQALGQGPEFLTYFQNEAQLDKSGLPSDRFFAERPEGSVSTLKIQRTQQEDSAVYLCASSLAPRGSRQPQHFGDGTRLSIL.

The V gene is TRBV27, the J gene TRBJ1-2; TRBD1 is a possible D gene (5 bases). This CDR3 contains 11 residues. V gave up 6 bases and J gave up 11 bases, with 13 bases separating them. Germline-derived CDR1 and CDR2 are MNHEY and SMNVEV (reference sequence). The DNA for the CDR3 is TGTGCCAGCAGCCGGGGGGGGATTTACACCTTC. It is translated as CASSRGGIYTF.

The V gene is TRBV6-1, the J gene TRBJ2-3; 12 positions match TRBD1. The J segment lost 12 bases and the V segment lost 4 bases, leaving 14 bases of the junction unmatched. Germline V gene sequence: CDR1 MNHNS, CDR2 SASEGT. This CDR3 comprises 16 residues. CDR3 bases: TGTGCCAGCAGTGCCACCGGGACAGGGGGCGCTAGGTTTCAGTATTTT. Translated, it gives CASSATGTGGARFQYF.

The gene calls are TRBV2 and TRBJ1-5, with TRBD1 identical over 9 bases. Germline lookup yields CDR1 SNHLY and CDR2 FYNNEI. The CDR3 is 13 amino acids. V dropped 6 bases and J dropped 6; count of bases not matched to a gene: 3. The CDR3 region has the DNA TGTGCCAGCAGGGGGACAGGGTTTCAGCCCCAGCATTTT. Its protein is CASRGTGFQPQHF. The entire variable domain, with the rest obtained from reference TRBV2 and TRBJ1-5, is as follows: EPEVTQTPSHQVTQMGQEVILRCVPISNHLYFYWYRQILGQKVEFLVSFYNNEISEKSEIFDDQFSVERPDGSNFTLKIRSTKLEDSAMYFCASRGTGFQPQHFGDGTRLSIL.

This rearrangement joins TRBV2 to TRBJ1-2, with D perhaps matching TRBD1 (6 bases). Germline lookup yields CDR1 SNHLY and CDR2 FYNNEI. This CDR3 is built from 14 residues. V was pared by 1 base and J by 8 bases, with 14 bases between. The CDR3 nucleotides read TGTGCCAGCAGTGAAGACACTCATCAGGGGGGCTACACCTTC. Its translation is CASSEDTHQGGYTF.

This CDR3 reads CASSTQGTNYGYTF. The CDR3, as DNA: TGTGCCAGTAGTACACAGGGAACCAACTATGGCTACACCTTC. The chain uses TRBV19 and TRBJ1-2, with D perhaps TRBD1 (6 bases). The V and J ends lost 4 bases and 2 bases respectively, with 11 bases between them. Germline V gives CDR1 LNHDA, CDR2 SQIVND (reference sequence). The CDR3 is made up of 14 amino acids.

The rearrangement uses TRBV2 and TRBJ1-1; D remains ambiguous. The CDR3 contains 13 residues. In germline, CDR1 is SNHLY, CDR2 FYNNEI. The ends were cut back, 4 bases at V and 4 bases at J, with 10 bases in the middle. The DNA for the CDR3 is TGTGCCAGCAGTGTCTCGTCTTTCACTGAAGCTTTCTTT. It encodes CASSVSSFTEAFF. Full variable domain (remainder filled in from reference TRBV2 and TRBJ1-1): EPEVTQTPSHQVTQMGQEVILRCVPISNHLYFYWYRQILGQKVEFLVSFYNNEISEKSEIFDDQFSVERPDGSNFTLKIRSTKLEDSAMYFCASSVSSFTEAFFGQGTRLTVV.

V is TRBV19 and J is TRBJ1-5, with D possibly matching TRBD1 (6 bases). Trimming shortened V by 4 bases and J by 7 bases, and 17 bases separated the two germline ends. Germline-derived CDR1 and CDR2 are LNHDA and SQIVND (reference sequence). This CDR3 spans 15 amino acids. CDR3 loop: CASSNREYGRQPQHF. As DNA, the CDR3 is TGTGCCAGTAGTAACAGGGAGTATGGTAGGCAGCCCCAGCATTTT.

CDR3 nucleotide sequence: TGTGCCAGCAGCGTAGGGACTTACAATGAGCAGTTCTTC. This gives the protein CASSVGTYNEQFF. This chain connects TRBV9 to TRBJ2-1, with a tentative D call TRBD2 (5 bases). Between the trimmed V and J ends, which lost 0 bases and 4 bases, there was a span of 5 bases. There are 13 residues in the CDR3. Germline V gene lookup returns CDR1 SGDLS and CDR2 YYNGEE.

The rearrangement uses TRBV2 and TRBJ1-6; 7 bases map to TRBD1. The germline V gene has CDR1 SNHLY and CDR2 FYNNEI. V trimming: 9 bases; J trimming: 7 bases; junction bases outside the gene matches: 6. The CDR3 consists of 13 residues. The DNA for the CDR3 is TGTGCCAGTGGGGGACAGAGAAATTCACCCCTCCACTTT. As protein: CASGGQRNSPLHF.

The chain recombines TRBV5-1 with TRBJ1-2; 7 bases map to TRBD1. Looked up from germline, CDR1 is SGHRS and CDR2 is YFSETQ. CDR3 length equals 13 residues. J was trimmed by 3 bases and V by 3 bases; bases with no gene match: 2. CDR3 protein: CASSSTGDYGYTF. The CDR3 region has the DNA TGCGCCAGCAGCTCCACAGGGGACTATGGCTACACCTTC.

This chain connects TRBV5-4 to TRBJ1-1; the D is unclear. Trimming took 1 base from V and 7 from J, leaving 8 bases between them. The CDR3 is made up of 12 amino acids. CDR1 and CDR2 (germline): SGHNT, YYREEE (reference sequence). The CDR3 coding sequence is TGTGCCAGCAGCTTGAGGCGGGATGAAGCTTTCTTT. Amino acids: CASSLRRDEAFF.

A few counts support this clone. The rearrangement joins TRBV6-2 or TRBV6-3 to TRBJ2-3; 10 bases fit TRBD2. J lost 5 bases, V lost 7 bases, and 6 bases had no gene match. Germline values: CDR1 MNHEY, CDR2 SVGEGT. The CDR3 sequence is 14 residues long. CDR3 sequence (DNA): TGTGCCAGCACCCCACGACTAGCGGGAGATACGCAGTATTTT. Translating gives CASTPRLAGDTQYF.

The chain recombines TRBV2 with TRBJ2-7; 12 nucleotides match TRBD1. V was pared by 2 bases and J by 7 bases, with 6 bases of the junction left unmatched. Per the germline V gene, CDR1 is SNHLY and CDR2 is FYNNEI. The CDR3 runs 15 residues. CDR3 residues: CASSELGQGAGEQYF. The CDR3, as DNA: TGTGCCAGCAGTGAATTGGGACAGGGGGCAGGAGAGCAGTACTTC.

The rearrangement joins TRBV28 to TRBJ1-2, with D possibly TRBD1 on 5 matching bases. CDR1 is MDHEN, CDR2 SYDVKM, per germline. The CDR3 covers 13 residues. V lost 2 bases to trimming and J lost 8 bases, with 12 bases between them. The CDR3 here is CASSLDRSRGYTF. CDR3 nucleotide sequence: TGTGCCAGCAGTTTAGACAGATCAAGGGGCTACACCTTC.

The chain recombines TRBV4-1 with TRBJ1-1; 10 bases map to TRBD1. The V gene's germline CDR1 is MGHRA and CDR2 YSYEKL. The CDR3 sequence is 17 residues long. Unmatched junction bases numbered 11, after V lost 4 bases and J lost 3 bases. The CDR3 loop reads CASSLTVTGTGDTEAFF. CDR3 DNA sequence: TGCGCCAGCAGCCTCACGGTCACCGGGACAGGGGACACTGAAGCTTTCTTT.

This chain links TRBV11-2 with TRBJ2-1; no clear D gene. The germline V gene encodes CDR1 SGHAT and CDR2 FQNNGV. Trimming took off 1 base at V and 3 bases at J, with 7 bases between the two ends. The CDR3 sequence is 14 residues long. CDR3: CASSLGRNYNEQFF. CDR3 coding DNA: TGTGCCAGCAGCTTAGGTAGAAACTACAATGAGCAGTTCTTC.

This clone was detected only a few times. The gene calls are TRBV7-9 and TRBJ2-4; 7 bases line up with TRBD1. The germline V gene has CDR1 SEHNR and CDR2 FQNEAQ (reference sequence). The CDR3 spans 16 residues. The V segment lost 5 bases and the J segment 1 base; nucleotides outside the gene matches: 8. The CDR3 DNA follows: TGTGCCAGCAGCCCACAGGGGAATGGGGCCAAAAACATTCAGTACTTC. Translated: CASSPQGNGAKNIQYF.

The CDR3, as DNA: TGTGCCAGCAGTCCCCGGCCCCTAGCCGTGACCCAGCATTTT. It encodes CASSPRPLAVTQHF. The rearrangement links TRBV28 to TRBJ1-5; D ambiguous. The germline CDR1 and CDR2 sequences are MDHEN and SYDVKM. Trimming stripped 5 bases from V and 11 bases from J, with 19 bases between. The CDR3 contains 14 residues.